These 14 T cell receptor beta chains came from one sample sequenced in a study of blood T cell repertoires in COVID-19. The assay was immunoSEQ multiplex PCR, and TCRdb's table has in-frame clones only and misses some. The sample shows around 99,000 clones, around 89% of them seen only once. Sample: peripheral blood. These TCRs come from a man aged 45-60 years with active or convalescent COVID-19.

The chain combines TRBV5-1 with TRBJ2-5; 8 nucleotides line up with TRBD1. The CDR3 loop spans 16 amino acids. Germline-derived CDR1 and CDR2 are SGHRS and YFSETQ. The V and J ends lost 2 bases and 3 bases, in that order; junction bases with no gene match: 9. The CDR3 nucleotides are TGCGCCAGCAGCTTAGGACAGGGTGAAGGGGAAGAGACCCAGTACTTC. It is translated as CASSLGQGEGEETQYF.

The genes are TRBV7-8 and TRBJ2-2, with 8 bases fitting TRBD2. The CDR3 covers 14 residues. Germline CDR1 SGHVS, CDR2 FQNEAQ. Germline trimming cut 5 bases from V and 15 bases from J; bases unmatched to any gene: 14. DNA of the CDR3: TGTGCCAGCAGCGCCTACCCCCTAGCGGGTCTGGTGTTTTTT. Translating it yields CASSAYPLAGLVFF.

The chain is built from TRBV5-3 and TRBJ2-7, with 10 bases that match TRBD2. TRBV5-3 is identified as an open reading frame with a role that is uncertain. The CDR3 loop spans 14 amino acids. The V and J ends lost 8 bases and 0 bases, in that order; junction bases with no gene match: 5. As DNA, the CDR3 is TGTGCCAGGAGTCCTAGCGGGAGCTCCTACGAGCAGTACTTC. Its protein is CARSPSGSSYEQYF.

The chain couples TRBV3-1 (or the pseudogene TRBV3-2) to TRBJ2-1, with 8 bases lining up with TRBD2. Germline assignment: CDR1 LGHDT and CDR2 YNNKEL (reference sequence). The ends lost 0 bases at V and 6 bases at J; junction bases unmatched: 7. This CDR3 has 16 residues. As DNA, the CDR3 is TGTGCCAGCAGCCAAGACGTCGGGAGGGCCCCCAATGAGCAGTTCTTC. Its translation is CASSQDVGRAPNEQFF.

CDR3 sequence: CASSVTGNQPQHF. DNA for the CDR3: TGTGCCAGCAGCGTGACAGGGAATCAGCCCCAGCATTTT. This sequence joins TRBV5-5 and TRBJ1-5; 7 bases line up with TRBD1. Trimming removed 4 bases from V and 4 bases from J; junction bases left unmatched: 2. The CDR3 covers 13 residues. The germline gives CDR1 SGHKS, CDR2 YYEKEE (reference sequence).

The chain couples TRBV18 to TRBJ1-5; D uncertain. This CDR3 comprises 13 residues. The germline V gene encodes CDR1 KGHSH and CDR2 LQKENI. Trimming took off 4 bases at V and 7 bases at J, with 11 bases between the two ends. CDR3 in DNA: TGTGCCAGCTCACAGAACCGGGAACAGCCCCAGCATTTT. It codes for CASSQNREQPQHF.

The chain joins TRBV6-5 to TRBJ1-4, with unresolved D. The germline CDR1 and CDR2 sequences are MNHEY and SVGAGI. V was clipped by 6 bases and J by 8 bases, with 13 bases between them. CDR3 length: 13 amino acids. The CDR3 DNA sequence: TGTGCCAGCAGCCTTCCGAGGCACGAAAAACTGTTTTTT. It translates to CASSLPRHEKLFF.

The chain uses TRBV24-1 and TRBJ1-2; 10 nucleotides match TRBD1. CDR1 is KGHDR, CDR2 SFDVKD, per germline. The CDR3 has 15 amino acids. Unmatched junction bases numbered 7, after V lost 6 bases and J lost 4 bases. The CDR3 here is CATSRGQGGFYGYTF. The CDR3 bases are TGTGCCACCAGTCGAGGACAGGGGGGTTTCTATGGCTACACCTTC.

The chain uses TRBV10-2 and TRBJ1-2; D possibly corresponds to TRBD1 (6 bases). The length of the CDR3 is 12 residues. Germline V gene lookup returns CDR1 WSHSY and CDR2 SAAADI. The V gene lost 3 bases and the J gene lost 6 bases, with 8 bases spanning the gap. The CDR3 spells CASSDQGNGYTF. Here the CDR3 DNA reads TGCGCCAGCAGTGACCAGGGGAATGGCTACACCTTC.

The chain couples TRBV4-1 to TRBJ2-3, with D maybe TRBD2 (8 bases). Trimming pared 4 bases from V and 0 bases from J, leaving 26 bases between. CDR3 size: 20 residues. Germline loops: CDR1 MGHRA, CDR2 YSYEKL. The CDR3 DNA follows: TGCGCCAGCAGCCCCGAGGGAGGGGGCTGGACTAGCCCTAGCACAGATACGCAGTATTTT. This encodes CASSPEGGGWTSPSTDTQYF.

V is TRBV5-1 and J is TRBJ1-1; 8 bases match TRBD1. The CDR3 is made up of 14 amino acids. Germline trimming cut 4 bases from V and 5 bases from J; bases unmatched to any gene: 7. Germline V gene data show CDR1 as SGHRS and CDR2 as YFSETQ. The CDR3 bases are TGCGCCAGCAGCAGCCGGGACAGGTCTACTGAAGCTTTCTTT. Protein: CASSSRDRSTEAFF. The full variable domain, with the rest looked up from reference TRBV5-1 and TRBJ1-1, is KAGVTQTPRYLIKTRGQQVTLSCSPISGHRSVSWYQQTPGQGLQFLFEYFSETQRNKGNFPGRFSGRQFSNSRSEMNVSTLELGDSALYLCASSSRDRSTEAFFGQGTRLTVV.

The genes are TRBV29-1 and TRBJ2-7; unclear D gene. The CDR3 has 12 residues. Trimming took off 4 bases at V and 5 bases at J, with 12 bases between the two ends. Germline V gives CDR1 SQVTM, CDR2 ANQGSEA. CDR3 in amino acids: CSVVQSVDEQYF. The CDR3 DNA reads as TGCAGCGTTGTACAGTCAGTGGACGAGCAGTACTTC.

DNA for the CDR3: TGTGCCAGCAGTCAAAGCTTTACCTACTACGAGCAGTACTTC. Protein sequence: CASSQSFTYYEQYF. V and J are TRBV7-6 and TRBJ2-7; the D is unclear. CDR3 length equals 14 residues. The V gene lost 6 bases and the J gene lost 3 bases, with 15 bases spanning the gap. Looked up from germline, CDR1 is SGHVS and CDR2 is FNYEAQ.

Note on this clone: The same CDR3 arises from other DNA sequences in this sample as well. This chain links TRBV5-1 with TRBJ2-7; 7 nucleotides align to TRBD1. The CDR3 spans 14 residues. Trimming took 0 bases from V and 4 from J; bases not matched to a gene: 4. Germline CDR1 is SGHRS and CDR2 is YFSETQ. DNA of the CDR3: TGCGCCAGCAGCTTGGGGCAGGGGGTTTACGAGCAGTACTTC. Translation: CASSLGQGVYEQYF.